The entry below gives a single T cell receptor beta chain sequence along with its context. Its antigen is as yet unknown. The germline V gene has CDR1 MNHEY and CDR2 SVGAGI. This CDR3 is built from 14 residues. V shed 6 bases, J shed 9 bases, and the junction held 12 bases outside the gene matches. Some clones are missing from TCRdb's copy, which holds only in-frame ones; the method was immunoSEQ multiplex PCR. This sample carries 35,000 to 50,000 clones, less than 75% of them seen once, and the ten largest clones take around 3%. The data were obtained in a study of PD-1 blockade in classical Hodgkin lymphoma. Findings and limits, study-wide: Those achieving complete response showed baseline diversity like newly diagnosed patients. CD4+ TCR diversity, unlike CD8+, climbed significantly by C4D1. What caused the repertoire differences, perhaps disease activity or prior therapy, remains undefined.

Specified time point: cycle 4 day 1 (C4D1), after 6 weeks of nivolumab. All patients experienced relapse after autologous stem cell transplantation, and brentuximab vedotin exposure was variable. Complete response, partial response or progressive disease was recorded as best response. The sequence derives from a human donor with classical Hodgkin lymphoma. The chain combines TRBV6-5 with TRBJ1-1; 8 positions match TRBD1. The sample was peripheral blood mononuclear cells (PBMCs), taken before the fourth cycle of nivolumab. In nucleotides, the CDR3 is TGTGCCAGCAGGCGGATTGGGACAGGCTCTAAAGCTTTCTTT. This gives the protein CASRRIGTGSKAFF.